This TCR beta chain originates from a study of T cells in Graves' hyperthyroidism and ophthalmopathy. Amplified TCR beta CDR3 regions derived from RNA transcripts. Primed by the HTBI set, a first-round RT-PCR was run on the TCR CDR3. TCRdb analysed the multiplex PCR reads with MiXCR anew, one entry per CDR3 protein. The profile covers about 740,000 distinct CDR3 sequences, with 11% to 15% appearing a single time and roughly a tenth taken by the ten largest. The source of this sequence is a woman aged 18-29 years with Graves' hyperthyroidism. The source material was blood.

In nucleotides, the CDR3 is TGTGCCAGTAGTATCCCGGGAGAGTCCTACAATGAGCAGTTCTTC. It specifies CASSIPGESYNEQFF. The rearrangement joins TRBV19 to TRBJ2-1; TRBD2 might be the D (6 bases). The CDR3 has 15 amino acids. The V gene's germline CDR1 is LNHDA and CDR2 SQIVND (reference sequence). Trimming pared 3 bases from V and 1 base from J, leaving 10 bases between.